The following is a T cell receptor beta chain sequence with its context. What it binds is not known. Trimming pared 4 bases from V and 5 bases from J, leaving 9 bases between. Germline assignment: CDR1 LGHNA and CDR2 YNFKEQ. The CDR3 has 12 amino acids. These data belong to a study of glioma-infiltrating T cells. Points from the study as a whole: Only very few CDR3 sequences appeared in both tissue and blood. Gliomas, especially low-grade, showed above-expected tissue-blood divergence; non-neoplastic patients showed below.

Using RNA template, CDR3s of TCR alpha and beta were amplified with iRepertoire arm-PCR. Tissue mRNA or PBMC total RNA, about 85-400 ng, went into one-step reverse transcription and amplification. TCRdb independently ran MiXCR on the multiplex PCR reads; one entry per CDR3 protein. This sample carries some 120,000 distinct CDR3 sequences, roughly 24% of them seen once, and the ten largest clones take about 15%. The receptor's source is a human donor with low-grade glioma or glioblastoma, undergoing nonglioma brain surgery, or in good health (not recorded which). The sample taken for sequencing was glioma tissue, nonneoplastic brain tissue, or PBMCs (not recorded which). The V gene is TRBV4-2, the J gene TRBJ2-7; no clear D. CDR3 nucleotide sequence: TGTGCCAGCAGCCTCCTTCCCCACGAGCAGTACTTC. Translation gives CASSLLPHEQYF.